This is a list of T cell receptor beta chains from one sample in a study of control samples from healthy donors and cancer patients. Sequencing was performed with immunoSEQ multiplex PCR; in TCRdb, only in-frame clones are kept and a portion is missing. The table includes around 86,000 clones, roughly 90% detected once. The source material was PBMCs. The receptors were gathered from an older woman with head and neck cancer. The CDR3 runs from the conserved cysteine through the conserved F or W. The D gene is left open where the match is weak.

d_gene: NA; j_gene: TRBJ2-3; v_gene: TRBV14; CDR3aa: CASSRRAGVTDTQYF
d_gene: NA; j_gene: TRBJ2-1; v_gene: TRBV3-1/TRBV3-2; CDR3aa: CASSQDYSSSYNEQFF
d_gene: NA; j_gene: TRBJ2-3; v_gene: TRBV29-1; CDR3aa: CSVHPLISDTQYF
d_gene: NA; j_gene: TRBJ2-3; v_gene: TRBV27; CDR3aa: CASKTGTDTQYF
d_gene: NA; j_gene: TRBJ2-2; v_gene: TRBV19; CDR3aa: CASSQGIDTGELFF
d_gene: NA; j_gene: TRBJ1-6; v_gene: TRBV3-1/TRBV3-2; CDR3aa: CASGGGYINSPLHF
d_gene: NA; j_gene: TRBJ1-1; v_gene: TRBV19; CDR3aa: CASASSATEAFF
d_gene: TRBD2; j_gene: TRBJ2-5; v_gene: TRBV5-6; CDR3aa: CASSGLSGLPETQYF
d_gene: NA; j_gene: TRBJ1-5; v_gene: TRBV30; CDR3aa: CAWKEGQFGNQPQHF
d_gene: NA; j_gene: TRBJ2-6; v_gene: TRBV28; CDR3aa: CASSLLKESVANVLTF
d_gene: TRBD1; j_gene: TRBJ1-5; v_gene: TRBV30; CDR3aa: CAWSAGQGAIRPQHF
d_gene: TRBD2; j_gene: TRBJ2-3; v_gene: TRBV30; CDR3aa: CAWSKRGTDTQYF
d_gene: NA; j_gene: TRBJ2-6; v_gene: TRBV5-1; CDR3aa: CASSLEQGANVLTF
d_gene: NA; j_gene: TRBJ2-3; v_gene: TRBV7-2; CDR3aa: CASSLDEGATSTDTRYF
d_gene: TRBD2; j_gene: TRBJ2-7; v_gene: TRBV2; CDR3aa: CASSVTITSEPGSGEQYF
d_gene: NA; j_gene: TRBJ1-2; v_gene: TRBV30; CDR3aa: CASSLDYGYTF
d_gene: TRBD1; j_gene: TRBJ1-4; v_gene: TRBV9; CDR3aa: CASSAHRTGGNEKLFF
d_gene: NA; j_gene: TRBJ2-7; v_gene: TRBV5-8; CDR3aa: CASSLRLRVQYF
d_gene: TRBD1; j_gene: TRBJ1-1; v_gene: TRBV28; CDR3aa: CASSVTGGLDTEAFF
d_gene: TRBD1; j_gene: TRBJ1-5; v_gene: TRBV14; CDR3aa: CASSRQGGNQPQHF
d_gene: NA; j_gene: TRBJ2-2; v_gene: TRBV6-2/TRBV6-3; CDR3aa: CASSYGGGADTGELFF
d_gene: NA; j_gene: TRBJ2-7; v_gene: TRBV12-3/TRBV12-4; CDR3aa: CASSLSVGEQYF
d_gene: TRBD2; j_gene: TRBJ2-3; v_gene: TRBV13; CDR3aa: CASSLSGLAGETDTQYF
d_gene: TRBD1; j_gene: TRBJ2-2; v_gene: TRBV7-2; CDR3aa: CASSRKGAANTGELFF
d_gene: TRBD2; j_gene: TRBJ2-2; v_gene: TRBV5-1; CDR3aa: CASSLRTSGIFLDTGELFF
d_gene: NA; j_gene: TRBJ1-5; v_gene: TRBV10-3; CDR3aa: CAISESRGAVEPQHF
d_gene: NA; j_gene: TRBJ2-7; v_gene: TRBV20-1; CDR3aa: CSASRRGRYEQYF
d_gene: TRBD2; j_gene: TRBJ2-7; v_gene: TRBV7-2; CDR3aa: CASSLYGTSGGYEQYF
d_gene: TRBD1; j_gene: TRBJ1-5; v_gene: TRBV19; CDR3aa: CASSIAQGSHQPQHF
d_gene: TRBD2; j_gene: TRBJ2-2; v_gene: TRBV10-3; CDR3aa: CAISARQGGTGELFF
d_gene: TRBD1; j_gene: TRBJ2-2; v_gene: TRBV28; CDR3aa: CASIGGQAHTGELFF
d_gene: TRBD2; j_gene: TRBJ2-7; v_gene: TRBV13; CDR3aa: CASSFLTSLAGDGEQYF
d_gene: NA; j_gene: TRBJ2-7; v_gene: TRBV15; CDR3aa: CATSRDRARTFYEQYF
d_gene: NA; j_gene: TRBJ2-5; v_gene: TRBV30; CDR3aa: CAWMNPGNQETQYF
d_gene: TRBD2; j_gene: TRBJ2-1; v_gene: TRBV7-2; CDR3aa: CASSGRVGTSRYNEQFF